The sequence of this T cell receptor (beta chain) was determined in a study of response to subunit inactivated influenza vaccine. Study conclusions and caveats: Authors proposed each seasonal influenza vaccination draws in few new T cells.

Germline-derived CDR1 and CDR2 are DFQATT and SNEGSKA (reference sequence). V shed 1 base, J shed 5 bases, and the junction held 5 bases outside the gene matches. The CDR3 consists of 13 residues. TCRdb itself ran the RT-PCR reads through MiXCR, one entry per CDR3 protein. This repertoire shows under 800,000 distinct CDR3 sequences, about 15% found once; its top ten account for less than 7%. On this clonotype: Its antigen is still unknown.

This TCR was sampled from a man aged 50 to 59 who received an inactivated influenza vaccine. The chain has TRBV20-1 and TRBJ2-7; 7 bases are shared with TRBD2. The material sequenced was PBMCs from blood, taken roughly 2 weeks before vaccination. CDR3 in amino acids: CSARGGGSDEQYF. The CDR3 nucleotides read TGCAGTGCTAGAGGAGGCGGGAGTGACGAGCAGTACTTC.